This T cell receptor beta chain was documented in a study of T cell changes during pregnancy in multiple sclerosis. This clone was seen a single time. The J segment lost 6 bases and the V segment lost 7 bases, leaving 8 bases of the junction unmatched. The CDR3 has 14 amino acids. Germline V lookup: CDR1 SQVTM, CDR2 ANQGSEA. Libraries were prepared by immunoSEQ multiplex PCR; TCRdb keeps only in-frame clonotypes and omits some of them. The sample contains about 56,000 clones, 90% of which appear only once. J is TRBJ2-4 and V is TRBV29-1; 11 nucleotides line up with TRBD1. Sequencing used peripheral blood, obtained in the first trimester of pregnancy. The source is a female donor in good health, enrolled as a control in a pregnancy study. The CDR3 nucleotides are TGCAGCGCCCAAGGACAGGGGGCGGTAAACATTCAGTACTTC. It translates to CSAQGQGAVNIQYF.